Given below is one T cell receptor beta chain in context. Assay used: immunoSEQ multiplex PCR; TCRdb lists only in-frame clones, some missing. The sample gives roughly 390,000 clones, roughly nine tenths of which show up once; approximately 3.7% is in the top ten. The source of the sample is a study of Ad26.COV2.S vaccination and SARS-CoV-2 variants. Study summary: Administration of Ad26.COV2.S was intramuscular, either once or twice 56 days apart.

This CDR3 is built from 15 residues. CDR1 and CDR2 from the germline V gene are LGHDT and YNNKEL (reference sequence). V was shortened by 2 bases and J by 1 base, with 11 bases between the two germline ends. Treatment in this sample: around 19 received Ad26.COV2.S at low or high dose, single or two shots; 5 received placebo; per-sample allocation not given. Following the first vaccine or placebo injection, samples were taken on day 63. The J gene is TRBJ1-1, the V gene TRBV3-1 (or the pseudogene TRBV3-2), with D possibly TRBD1 on 6 matching bases. The source of this sequence is a person between 18 and 59 years old who received the Ad26.COV2.S COVID-19 vaccine or a placebo. The sequences come from peripheral blood, collected in a trial of Ad26.COV2.S vaccine versus placebo. The CDR3 region is CASSQWGAGNTEAFF. Written as DNA, the CDR3 is TGTGCCAGCAGCCAATGGGGGGCTGGGAACACTGAAGCTTTCTTT.